Following are 20 T cell receptor beta chains from one sample sequenced in a study of blood T cell repertoires in COVID-19. The assay was immunoSEQ multiplex PCR, and TCRdb's table has in-frame clones only and misses some. The sample lists some 120,000 clones; roughly 69% were seen once. The sequencing sample was made of peripheral blood. These receptors were collected from a woman in her 70s with acute or convalescent COVID-19.

This rearrangement joins TRBV6-5 to TRBJ1-2, with D tentatively TRBD1 (6 bases). Looked up from germline, CDR1 is MNHEY and CDR2 is SVGAGI. CDR3 size: 13 residues. V lost 0 bases and J lost 4, with 6 bases in between. CDR3 region: CASSYSDSYGYTF. In DNA form, the CDR3 reads TGTGCCAGCAGTTACTCGGACAGCTATGGCTACACCTTC.

The chain combines TRBV7-8 with TRBJ2-5; possibly TRBD2 for D (6 bases). The CDR3 totals 15 residues. Germline assignment: CDR1 SGHVS and CDR2 FQNEAQ. Trimming pared 1 base from V and 5 bases from J, leaving 14 bases between. CDR3 sequence (DNA): TGTGCCAGCAGCTTAGTACTAGCCGCCTCGGAGACCCAGTACTTC. It is translated as CASSLVLAASETQYF.

The chain combines TRBV30 with TRBJ2-3; 12 bases fit TRBD2. CDR3 length: 16 amino acids. The V segment lost 2 bases and the J segment 0 bases; nucleotides outside the gene matches: 3. Per the germline V gene, CDR1 is GTSNPN and CDR2 is SVGIG (reference sequence). DNA of the CDR3: TGTGCCTGGAGTATAGGGACTAGCGGGAGCACAGATACGCAGTATTTT. It translates to CAWSIGTSGSTDTQYF.

The V and J genes are TRBV2 and TRBJ2-3, with D possibly being TRBD2 (5 bases). V was cut by 6 bases and J by 7 bases, with 14 bases left in between. The CDR3 totals 13 residues. CDR1 SNHLY and CDR2 FYNNEI come from the germline V gene. The CDR3 here is CASRSGGPYTQYF. Written as DNA, the CDR3 is TGTGCCAGCAGGAGCGGAGGCCCGTATACGCAGTATTTT.

J is TRBJ2-5 and V is TRBV9; TRBD2 agrees at 10 bases. The germline V gene encodes CDR1 SGDLS and CDR2 YYNGEE. CDR3 length: 18 residues. Trimming removed 3 bases from V and 3 bases from J; junction bases left unmatched: 14. The DNA of the CDR3 is TGTGCCAGCAGCGAAAGGGCTAGCGGGAGAGGTCGAAAAGAGACCCAGTACTTC. Amino acid sequence: CASSERASGRGRKETQYF. Together with reference TRBV9 and TRBJ2-5, the CDR3 gives the full variable domain: DSGVTQTPKHLITATGQRVTLRCSPRSGDLSVYWYQQSLDQGLQFLIQYYNGEERAKGNILERFSAQQFPDLHSELNLSSLELGDSALYFCASSERASGRGRKETQYFGPGTRLLVL.

This clone showed up just a few times. CDR3 sequence: CASSTPETAFGNTIYF. Here the CDR3 DNA reads TGTGCCAGCAGTACACCAGAGACAGCTTTTGGAAACACCATATATTTT. V is TRBV28 and J is TRBJ1-3; tentatively, D is TRBD1 (5 bases). The CDR3 covers 16 residues. V lost 5 bases and J 3 bases, leaving 17 bases between the germline ends. Per the germline V gene, CDR1 is MDHEN and CDR2 is SYDVKM.

The chain carries TRBV19 and TRBJ2-4; 8 bases align to TRBD1. The J segment lost 1 base and the V segment lost 5 bases, leaving 7 bases of the junction unmatched. Germline values: CDR1 LNHDA, CDR2 SQIVND (reference sequence). CDR3 size: 16 residues. CDR3 in amino acids: CASSSRGREAKNIQYF. In DNA form, the CDR3 reads TGTGCCAGTAGTTCCAGGGGGCGCGAGGCCAAAAACATTCAGTACTTC.

The chain couples TRBV5-4 to TRBJ2-1; no reliable D call. From germline, CDR1 is SGHNT and CDR2 YYREEE (reference sequence). The ends were cut back, 1 base at V and 10 bases at J, with 12 bases in the middle. This CDR3 is built from 13 residues. CDR3 region: CASSLILSVEQFF. The CDR3, as DNA: TGTGCCAGCAGCTTGATACTGTCCGTGGAGCAGTTCTTC.

The chain links TRBV21-1 to TRBJ1-1; the table's D call TRBD1 went unverified against the DNA. TRBV21-1 has pseudogene status. The CDR3 consists of 15 residues. The chain's CDR3 is CASSRAPRQNTEAFF. The CDR3 DNA follows: TGTGCCAGCAGCAGGGCCCCCCGCCAGAACACTGAAGCTTTCTTT.

For this clone: This CDR3 is also generated by other DNA sequences in the sample. J is TRBJ1-2 and V is TRBV15; D may be TRBD1 (6 bases). The germline V and J ends were trimmed by 0 bases and 6 bases, with 14 bases remaining between them. Germline CDR1 and CDR2: LNHNV and YYDKDF (reference sequence). The CDR3 is 15 amino acids. The CDR3 DNA is TGTGCCACCAGCAGAGACGGGGCCAGGGGCCATGGCTACACCTTC. This codes for CATSRDGARGHGYTF.

The chain is built from TRBV29-1 and TRBJ2-2; 8 positions agree with TRBD1. Germline V gene sequence: CDR1 SQVTM, CDR2 ANQGSEA. The CDR3 extends over 14 amino acids. Trimming removed 6 bases from V and 4 bases from J; junction bases left unmatched: 7. CDR3 DNA sequence: TGCAGCGTAGGGCAGGGGGCCGGCACCGGGGAGCTGTTTTTT. This translates into CSVGQGAGTGELFF.

This clone came up many times. This sequence joins TRBV6-1 and TRBJ2-7, with TRBD2 matching 14 bases. CDR3 length equals 16 residues. Germline loops: CDR1 MNHNS, CDR2 SASEGT. The J segment lost 5 bases and the V segment lost 3 bases, leaving 6 bases of the junction unmatched. In nucleotides, the CDR3 is TGTGCCAGCAGTGAGTATCCGGGACTAGCGGGAGACGAGCAGTACTTC. This sequence encodes CASSEYPGLAGDEQYF.

V is TRBV3-1 (or the pseudogene TRBV3-2) and J is TRBJ2-7; TRBD2 is a possible D gene (5 bases). Trimming removed 4 bases from V and 0 bases from J, with 10 bases in between. Germline V gene data show CDR1 as LGHDT and CDR2 as YNNKEL (reference sequence). CDR3 size: 14 residues. Written as DNA, the CDR3 is TGTGCCAGCAGCCCCACGACTACCTCCTACGAGCAGTACTTC. Its translation: CASSPTTTSYEQYF.

The rearrangement links TRBV29-1 to TRBJ1-2; D may be TRBD1 (5 bases). This CDR3 contains 12 residues. Germline assignment: CDR1 SQVTM and CDR2 ANQGSEA. Trimming took off 4 bases at V and 1 base at J, with 7 bases between the two ends. The CDR3 region is CSVVGDNYGYTF. DNA of the CDR3: TGCAGCGTTGTAGGGGATAACTATGGCTACACCTTC.

V usage is TRBV3-1 (or the pseudogene TRBV3-2) and J usage is TRBJ2-7, with a tentative D call TRBD1 (5 bases). V lost 0 bases to trimming and J lost 3 bases, with 15 bases between them. This CDR3 is 16 amino acids long. Germline loops: CDR1 LGHDT, CDR2 YNNKEL (reference sequence). The CDR3 loop is CASSQDLSRAYYEQYF. CDR3 coding DNA: TGTGCCAGCAGCCAAGATCTCTCCAGGGCATACTACGAGCAGTACTTC.

The gene calls are TRBV5-1 and TRBJ1-1; D gene ambiguous. The germline CDR1 and CDR2 sequences are SGHRS and YFSETQ. The V gene lost 4 bases and the J gene lost 0 bases, with 10 bases spanning the gap. The CDR3 loop spans 14 amino acids. The CDR3 DNA reads TGCGCCAGCAGCACACGCGGGCTGAACACTGAAGCTTTCTTT. The encoded protein is CASSTRGLNTEAFF.

The chain employs TRBV5-5 and TRBJ2-1; 8 nucleotides match TRBD1. Trimming took 1 base from V and 5 from J; bases not matched to a gene: 5. Germline CDR1 is SGHKS and CDR2 is YYEKEE (reference sequence). The CDR3 length is 15 residues. The DNA of the CDR3 is TGTGCCAGCAGCTTGTCAGGGGGCAATCACAATGAGCAGTTCTTC. It yields the protein CASSLSGGNHNEQFF.

The chain joins TRBV7-9 to TRBJ1-4; D possibly corresponds to TRBD1 (6 bases). Germline V gene sequence: CDR1 SEHNR, CDR2 FQNEAQ (reference sequence). Deletions cut 5 bases from V and 3 bases from J, with 16 bases between. There are 16 residues in the CDR3. The CDR3 region has the DNA TGTGCCAGCAGCCATCTCGGGGGGCTGGCTAATGAAAAACTGTTTTTT. It specifies CASSHLGGLANEKLFF.

This clone has a single count. The chain joins TRBV2 to TRBJ2-5; 8 positions agree with TRBD1. Trimming cost V 6 bases and J 5 bases; bases outside gene matches: 11. The germline V gene has CDR1 SNHLY and CDR2 FYNNEI. This CDR3 is built from 15 residues. CDR3 in amino acids: CASREPGTGGETQYF. The CDR3 region has the DNA TGTGCCAGCAGAGAACCCGGGACAGGTGGGGAGACCCAGTACTTC.

In its sample, this clone was seen many times. The chain uses TRBV4-1 and TRBJ2-7, with 11 bases fitting TRBD2. V was clipped by 4 bases and J by 6 bases; unmatched bases: 11. There are 16 residues in the CDR3. Germline lookup yields CDR1 MGHRA and CDR2 YSYEKL. The CDR3 here is CASSLPLSGRASEQYF. Here the CDR3 DNA reads TGCGCCAGCAGCCTACCGCTTAGCGGGAGGGCTAGCGAGCAGTACTTC.